This T cell receptor (beta chain) was identified in a study of Tregs in tolerant kidney transplant recipients. Findings and limits, study-wide: Expanding Tregs on activated donor B cells appeared to best identify donor-specific TCRbeta clones.

The germline V gene encodes CDR1 PRHDT and CDR2 FYEKMQ (reference sequence). The junction had 2 bases not matched to a gene; V was cut back by 4 bases and J by 1 base. The CDR3 runs to 14 residues. This table comes from immunoSEQ multiplex PCR, and its TCRdb copy is limited to in-frame clones, with some not included. The top ten hold roughly 9.8% of the sample, which has about 72,000 clones, 80% to 95% seen once. As for this clone: Its antigen is unidentified. This sample also contains other DNA sequences that code for the same CDR3.

The source of this sequence is a human donor who received a combined kidney and bone marrow transplant. The rearrangement joins TRBV13 to TRBJ2-7, with 9 nucleotides matching TRBD1. The sequenced sample was CD8+ T cells from blood, obtained before the transplant. As DNA, the CDR3 is TGTGCCAGCAGCTCCGGGACAGGGTCCTACGAGCAGTACTTC. Translating gives CASSSGTGSYEQYF.